This T cell receptor (beta chain) is drawn from a study of tissue T cells after allogeneic stem cell transplantation. Study-wide results and caveats: Only a limited share of tissue TCRs appeared in blood or spleen. Limitations included a small, clinically heterogeneous cohort and limited sampling depth. TCR repertoires tracked anatomic similarity, regardless of disease or transplant status. Few T cell clones were shared across patients, but motif clusters showed tissue-specific shared signatures.

Assay: immunoSEQ multiplex PCR; the TCRdb copy retains only in-frame clones and omits some. Of tens of thousands of clones in the sample, approximately 72% were seen once. Worth noting for this clone: The antigen remains unidentified. Any gene name here is a mouse gene name. The read falls 1 residue short of the CDR3 end, and the missing part is taken from the germline J gene.

Germline V gene lookup returns CDR1 LGHNA and CDR2 YNLKQL (reference sequence). The CDR3 totals 13 residues. V lost 4 bases and J lost 0, with 7 bases in between. This chain links TRBV5 with TRBJ2-7; the D gene is possibly TRBD1 (5 bases). The clonotype originates from a female BALB/c mouse in good health. MHC haplotype here: H2-d. Specimen: spleen. CDR3 sequence: CASSPDSSYEQYF. The sequenced CDR3 bases are TGTGCCAGCAGCCCCGACAGCTCCTATGAACAGTAC.